This T cell receptor beta chain was obtained from a study of blood T cell repertoires in COVID-19. The germline CDR1 and CDR2 sequences are SGDLS and YYNGEE. This CDR3 is 15 amino acids long. Germline trimming cut 5 bases from V and 4 bases from J; bases unmatched to any gene: 10. Repertoires were generated with immunoSEQ multiplex PCR, while TCRdb's copy carries only in-frame clones and drops some. This sample carries some 110,000 clones, more than 75% of them seen once, and the ten largest clones take about 15%. The receptor was derived from a man aged 45-65 years with acute or convalescent COVID-19. Sequenced sample: peripheral blood. The chain uses TRBV9 and TRBJ2-3; TRBD2 matches 7 bases. Here the CDR3 reads CASSDSGKSADTQYF. The DNA for the CDR3 is TGTGCCAGCAGTGACAGCGGGAAGTCAGCAGATACGCAGTATTTT.